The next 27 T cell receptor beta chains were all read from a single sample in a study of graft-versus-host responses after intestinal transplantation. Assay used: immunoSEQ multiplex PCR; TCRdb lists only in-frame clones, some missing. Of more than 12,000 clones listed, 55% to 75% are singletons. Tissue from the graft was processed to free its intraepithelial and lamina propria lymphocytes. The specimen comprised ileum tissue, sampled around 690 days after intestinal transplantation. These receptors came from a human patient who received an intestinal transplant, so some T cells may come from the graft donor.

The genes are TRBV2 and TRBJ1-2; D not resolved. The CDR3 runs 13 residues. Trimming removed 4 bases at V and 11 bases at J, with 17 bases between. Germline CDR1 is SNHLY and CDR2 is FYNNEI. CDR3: CASSATWVRSYTF. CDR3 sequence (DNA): TGTGCCAGCAGTGCCACATGGGTTCGGAGTTACACCTTC.

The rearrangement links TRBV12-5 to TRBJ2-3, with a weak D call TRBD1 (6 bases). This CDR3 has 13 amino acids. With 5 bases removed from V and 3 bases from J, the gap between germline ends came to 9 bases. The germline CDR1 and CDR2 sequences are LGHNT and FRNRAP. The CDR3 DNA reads TGTGCTAGTGGTACGAGGGGGACAGATACGCAGTATTTT. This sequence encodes CASGTRGTDTQYF.

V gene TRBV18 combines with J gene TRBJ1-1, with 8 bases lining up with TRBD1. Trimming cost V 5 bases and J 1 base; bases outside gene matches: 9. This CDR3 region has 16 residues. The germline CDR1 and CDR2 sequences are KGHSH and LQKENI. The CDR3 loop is CASSYSPGTGNTEAFF. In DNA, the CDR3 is TGTGCCAGCTCATACTCTCCCGGGACAGGGAACACTGAAGCTTTCTTT.

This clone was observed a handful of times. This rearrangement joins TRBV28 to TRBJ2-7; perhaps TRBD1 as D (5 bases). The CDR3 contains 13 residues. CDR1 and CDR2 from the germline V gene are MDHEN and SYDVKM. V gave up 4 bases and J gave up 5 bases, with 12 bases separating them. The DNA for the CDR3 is TGTGCCAGCAGTTCTTCAGGGATCCACGAGCAGTACTTC. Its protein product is CASSSSGIHEQYF.

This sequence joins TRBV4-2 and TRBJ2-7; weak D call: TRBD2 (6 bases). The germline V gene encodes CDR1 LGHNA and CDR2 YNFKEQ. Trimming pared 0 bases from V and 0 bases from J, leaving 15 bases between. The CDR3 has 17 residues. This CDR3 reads CASSQEVAGSSSYEQYF. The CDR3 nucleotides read TGTGCCAGCAGCCAAGAGGTTGCCGGGAGTAGCTCCTACGAGCAGTACTTC.

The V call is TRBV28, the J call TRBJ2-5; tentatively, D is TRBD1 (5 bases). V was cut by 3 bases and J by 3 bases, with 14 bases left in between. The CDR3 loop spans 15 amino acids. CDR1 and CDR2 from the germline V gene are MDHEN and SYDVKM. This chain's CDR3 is CASSFPGAGKETQYF. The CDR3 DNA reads TGTGCCAGCAGTTTTCCGGGTGCAGGGAAAGAGACCCAGTACTTC.

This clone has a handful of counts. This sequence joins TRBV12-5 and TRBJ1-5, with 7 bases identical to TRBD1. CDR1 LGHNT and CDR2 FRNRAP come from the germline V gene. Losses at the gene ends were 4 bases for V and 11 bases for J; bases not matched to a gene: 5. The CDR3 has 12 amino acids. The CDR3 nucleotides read TGTGCTAGTGGTTCTACAGGGGCAGCCCAGCATTTT. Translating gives CASGSTGAAQHF.

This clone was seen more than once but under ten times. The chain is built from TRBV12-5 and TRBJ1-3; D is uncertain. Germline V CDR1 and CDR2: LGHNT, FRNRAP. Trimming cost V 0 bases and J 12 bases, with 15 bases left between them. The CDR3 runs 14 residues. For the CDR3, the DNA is TGTGCTAGTGGTTTGGTACCCTGGCTTTCGAGCATATATTTT. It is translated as CASGLVPWLSSIYF. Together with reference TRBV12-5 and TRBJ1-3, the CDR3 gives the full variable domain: DARVTQTPRHKVTEMGQEVTMRCQPILGHNTVFWYRQTMMQGLELLAYFRNRAPLDDSGMPKDRFSAEMPDATLATLKIQPSEPRDSAVYFCASGLVPWLSSIYFGEGSWLTVV.

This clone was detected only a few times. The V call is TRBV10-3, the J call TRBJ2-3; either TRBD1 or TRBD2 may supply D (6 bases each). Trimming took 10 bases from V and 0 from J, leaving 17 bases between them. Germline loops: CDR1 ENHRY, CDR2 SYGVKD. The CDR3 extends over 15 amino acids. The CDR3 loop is CATSRGGASTDTQYF. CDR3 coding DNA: TGTGCCACCTCCAGGGGCGGGGCTAGCACAGATACGCAGTATTTT.

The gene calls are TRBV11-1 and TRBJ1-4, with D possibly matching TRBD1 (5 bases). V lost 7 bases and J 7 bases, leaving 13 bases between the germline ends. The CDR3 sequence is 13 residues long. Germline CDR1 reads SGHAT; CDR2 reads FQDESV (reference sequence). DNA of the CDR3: TGTGCCAGCACGCAGGGAGCAGGTGAAAAACTGTTTTTT. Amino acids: CASTQGAGEKLFF. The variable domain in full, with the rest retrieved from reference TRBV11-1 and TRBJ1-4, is EAEVAQSPRYKITEKSQAVAFWCDPISGHATLYWYRQILGQGPELLVQFQDESVVDDSQLPKDRFSAERLKGVDSTLKIQPAELGDSAMYLCASTQGAGEKLFFGSGTQLSVL.

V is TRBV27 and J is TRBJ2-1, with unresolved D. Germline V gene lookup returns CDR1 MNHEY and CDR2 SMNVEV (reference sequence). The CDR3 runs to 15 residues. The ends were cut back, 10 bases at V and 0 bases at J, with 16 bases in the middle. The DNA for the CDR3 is TGTGCCACCAGCAGGAACCCGAGCTCCTACAATGAGCAGTTCTTC. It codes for CATSRNPSSYNEQFF.

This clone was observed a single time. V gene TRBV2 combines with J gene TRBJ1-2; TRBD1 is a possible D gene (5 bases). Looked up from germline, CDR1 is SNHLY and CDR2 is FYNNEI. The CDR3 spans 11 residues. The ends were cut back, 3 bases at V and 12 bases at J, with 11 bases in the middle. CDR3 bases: TGTGCCAGCAGTGATCGTGAGGGGCACACCTTC. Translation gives CASSDREGHTF.

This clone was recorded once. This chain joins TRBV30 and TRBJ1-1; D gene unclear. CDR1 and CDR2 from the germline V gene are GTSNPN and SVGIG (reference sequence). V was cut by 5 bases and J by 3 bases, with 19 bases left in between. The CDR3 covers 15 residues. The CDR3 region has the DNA TGTGCCTGGCCCCCCCCGAGCGGGGATGACACTGAAGCTTTCTTT. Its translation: CAWPPPSGDDTEAFF.

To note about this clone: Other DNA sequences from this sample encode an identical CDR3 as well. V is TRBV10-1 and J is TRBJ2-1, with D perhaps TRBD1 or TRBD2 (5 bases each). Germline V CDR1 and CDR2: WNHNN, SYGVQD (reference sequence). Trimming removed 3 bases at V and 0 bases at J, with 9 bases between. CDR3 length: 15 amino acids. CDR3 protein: CASSEGTYSYNEQFF. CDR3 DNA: TGCGCCAGCAGTGAAGGGACCTACTCCTACAATGAGCAGTTCTTC.

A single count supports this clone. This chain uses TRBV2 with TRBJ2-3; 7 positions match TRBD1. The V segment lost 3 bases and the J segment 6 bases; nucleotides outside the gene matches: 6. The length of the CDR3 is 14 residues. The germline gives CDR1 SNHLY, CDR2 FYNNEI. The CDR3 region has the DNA TGTGCCAGCAGTGATCGACAGGGCTGGGATACGCAGTATTTT. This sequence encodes CASSDRQGWDTQYF.

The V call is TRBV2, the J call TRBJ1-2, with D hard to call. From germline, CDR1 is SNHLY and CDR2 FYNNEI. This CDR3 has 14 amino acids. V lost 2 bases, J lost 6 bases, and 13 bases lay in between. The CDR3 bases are TGTGCCAGCAGTGAATTATCCTCAAGGGATGGCTACACCTTC. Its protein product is CASSELSSRDGYTF.

Here the CDR3 reads CASSFTGELFF. The CDR3 DNA is TGTGCCAGCAGCTTCACCGGGGAGCTGTTTTTT. V is TRBV7-6 and J is TRBJ2-2; D not certain. This CDR3 spans 11 amino acids. The V and J ends lost 3 bases and 4 bases respectively, with 0 bases between them. Germline lookup yields CDR1 SGHVS and CDR2 FNYEAQ.

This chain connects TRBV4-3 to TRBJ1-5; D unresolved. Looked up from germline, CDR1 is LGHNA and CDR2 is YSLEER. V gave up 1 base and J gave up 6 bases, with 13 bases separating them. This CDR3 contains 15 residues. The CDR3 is CASSQGTGDFQPQHF. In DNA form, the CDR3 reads TGCGCCAGCAGCCAAGGAACCGGGGATTTTCAGCCCCAGCATTTT.

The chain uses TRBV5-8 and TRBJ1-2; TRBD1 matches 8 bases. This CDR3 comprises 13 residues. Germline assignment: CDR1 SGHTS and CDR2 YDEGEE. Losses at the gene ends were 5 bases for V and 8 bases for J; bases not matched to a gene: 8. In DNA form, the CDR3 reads TGTGCCAGCAGTCAACGGACAGGGCGCGGCTACACCTTC. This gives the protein CASSQRTGRGYTF.

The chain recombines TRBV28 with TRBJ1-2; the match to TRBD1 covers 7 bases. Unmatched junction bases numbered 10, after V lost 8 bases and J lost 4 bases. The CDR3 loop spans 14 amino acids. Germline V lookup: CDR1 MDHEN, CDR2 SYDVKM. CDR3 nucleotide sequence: TGTGCCAGCCAGACAACAGGGGTCACCTATGGCTACACCTTC. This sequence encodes CASQTTGVTYGYTF.

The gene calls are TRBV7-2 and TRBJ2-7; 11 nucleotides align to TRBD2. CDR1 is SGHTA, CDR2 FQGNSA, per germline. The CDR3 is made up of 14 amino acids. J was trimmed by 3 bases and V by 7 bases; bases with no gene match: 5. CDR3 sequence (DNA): TGTGCCAGCAAACCGGGACTAGCGGTCTACGAGCAGTACTTC. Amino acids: CASKPGLAVYEQYF. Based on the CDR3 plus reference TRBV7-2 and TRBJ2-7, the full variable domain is GAGVSQSPSNKVTEKGKDVELRCDPISGHTALYWYRQSLGQGLEFLIYFQGNSAPDKSGLPSDRFSAERTGGSVSTLTIQRTQQEDSAVYLCASKPGLAVYEQYFGPGTRLTVT.

The CDR3 is CASSVPGDPLEEQYF. In DNA, the CDR3 is TGTGCCAGCAGTGTCCCAGGGGATCCCCTAGAAGAGCAGTACTTC. This chain joins TRBV6-1 and TRBJ2-7, with a tentative D call TRBD1 (6 bases). Germline lookup yields CDR1 MNHNS and CDR2 SASEGT. The length of the CDR3 is 15 residues. V shed 4 bases and J shed 7 bases, with 20 bases lying between them.

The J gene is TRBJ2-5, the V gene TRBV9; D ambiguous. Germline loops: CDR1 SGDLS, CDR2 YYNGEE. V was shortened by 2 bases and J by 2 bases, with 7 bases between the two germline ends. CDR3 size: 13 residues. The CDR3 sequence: CASSVGIQETQYF. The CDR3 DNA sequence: TGTGCCAGCAGCGTGGGGATACAAGAGACCCAGTACTTC. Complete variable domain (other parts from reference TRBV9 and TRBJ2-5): DSGVTQTPKHLITATGQRVTLRCSPRSGDLSVYWYQQSLDQGLQFLIQYYNGEERAKGNILERFSAQQFPDLHSELNLSSLELGDSALYFCASSVGIQETQYFGPGTRLLVL.

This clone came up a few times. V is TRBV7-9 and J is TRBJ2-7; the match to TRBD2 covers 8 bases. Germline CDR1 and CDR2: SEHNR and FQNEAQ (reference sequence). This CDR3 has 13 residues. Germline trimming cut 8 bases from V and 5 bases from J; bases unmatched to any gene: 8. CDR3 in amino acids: CASAGTSSHEQYF. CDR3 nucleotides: TGTGCCAGCGCCGGGACTAGTAGCCACGAGCAGTACTTC.

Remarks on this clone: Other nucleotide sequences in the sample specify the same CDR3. In DNA, the CDR3 is TGCGCCAGCAGCGCCGACAGCCCCTACGAGCAGTACTTC. This encodes CASSADSPYEQYF. The V gene is TRBV5-1, the J gene TRBJ2-7; D possibly corresponds to TRBD1 (5 bases). The CDR3 totals 13 residues. The V and J ends lost 4 bases and 2 bases respectively, with 10 bases between them. Germline V gene lookup returns CDR1 SGHRS and CDR2 YFSETQ.

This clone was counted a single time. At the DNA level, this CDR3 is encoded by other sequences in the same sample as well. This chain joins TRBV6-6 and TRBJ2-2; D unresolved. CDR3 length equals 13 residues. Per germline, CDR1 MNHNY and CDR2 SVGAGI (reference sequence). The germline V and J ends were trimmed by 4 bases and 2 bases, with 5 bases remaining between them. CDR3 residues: CASSSSNTGELFF. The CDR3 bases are TGTGCCAGCAGTTCATCAAACACCGGGGAGCTGTTTTTT.

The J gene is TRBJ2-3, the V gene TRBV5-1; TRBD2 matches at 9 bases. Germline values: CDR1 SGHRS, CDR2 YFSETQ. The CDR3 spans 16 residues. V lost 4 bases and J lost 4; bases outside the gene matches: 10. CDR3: CASSQTPGLASDTQYF. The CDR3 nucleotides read TGCGCCAGCAGCCAAACTCCGGGACTAGCCTCAGATACGCAGTATTTT.